This T cell receptor beta chain is from a study of CD8+CD57+ T cells in acquired aplastic anemia. Study-wide findings and caveats: Reduced diversity was recorded for CD8+CD57+ cells relative to total CD4+ and CD8+ pools in patients.

CD8+CD57+ cell expansion, shown by flow cytometry, had occurred in the patients selected for sequencing. Following bead-based enrichment, CD8+CD57+ cells furnished a mean 1.6 ug DNA. Profiles of TCR beta VDJ and CDR3 were generated from a genomic DNA template. MiXCR, run by TCRdb on the reads, gives a single entry per CDR3 protein. The data show 17,000 or so distinct CDR3 sequences, about 40% seen once. V shed 6 bases and J shed 2 bases, with 17 bases lying between them. CDR1 DFQATT and CDR2 SNEGSKA come from the germline V gene (reference sequence). This CDR3 region has 14 residues. This clonotype showed up just a few times. Its cognate antigen is unknown.

The specimen was CD8+CD57+ T cells sorted from PBMCs. Regarding subset: bead-enriched CD8+CD57+ effector memory T cells from SAA patients. The chain joins TRBV20-1 to TRBJ2-7; D gene ambiguous. The receptor was derived from a human donor with aplastic anemia. This CDR3 is CSALEPLVAYEQYF. In DNA, the CDR3 is TGCAGTGCCCTCGAGCCCCTCGTAGCCTACGAGCAGTACTTC.